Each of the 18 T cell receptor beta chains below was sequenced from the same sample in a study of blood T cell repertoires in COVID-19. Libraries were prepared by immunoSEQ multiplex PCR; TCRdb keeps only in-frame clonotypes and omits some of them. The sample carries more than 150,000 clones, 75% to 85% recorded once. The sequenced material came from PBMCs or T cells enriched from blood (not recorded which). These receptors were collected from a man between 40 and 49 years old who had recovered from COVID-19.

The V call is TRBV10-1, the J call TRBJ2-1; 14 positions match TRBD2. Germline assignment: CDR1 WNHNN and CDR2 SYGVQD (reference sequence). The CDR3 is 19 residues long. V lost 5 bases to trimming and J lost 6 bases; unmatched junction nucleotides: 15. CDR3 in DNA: TGCGCCAGCAGTAATGGACTAGCGGGAGGCCGAGAGGGGTTCAATGAGCAGTTCTTC. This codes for CASSNGLAGGREGFNEQFF.

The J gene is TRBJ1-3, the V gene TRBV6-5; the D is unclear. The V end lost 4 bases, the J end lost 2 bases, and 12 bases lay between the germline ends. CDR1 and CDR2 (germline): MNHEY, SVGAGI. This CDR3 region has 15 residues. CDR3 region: CASSLQPGTGNTIYF. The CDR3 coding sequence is TGTGCCAGCAGTTTACAGCCGGGGACTGGAAACACCATATATTTT.

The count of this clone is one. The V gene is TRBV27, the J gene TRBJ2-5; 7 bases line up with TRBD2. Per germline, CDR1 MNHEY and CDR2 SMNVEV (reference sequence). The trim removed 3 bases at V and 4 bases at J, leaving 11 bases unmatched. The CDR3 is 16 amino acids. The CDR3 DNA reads TGTGCCAGCAGTTTGTGGTACGGCAGGGAGGGAGAGACCCAGTACTTC. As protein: CASSLWYGREGETQYF.

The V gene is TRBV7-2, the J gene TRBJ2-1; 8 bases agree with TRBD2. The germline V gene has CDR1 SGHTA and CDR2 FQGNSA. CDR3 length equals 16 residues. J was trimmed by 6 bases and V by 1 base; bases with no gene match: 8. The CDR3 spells CASSLVAGRSSNEQFF. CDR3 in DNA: TGTGCCAGCAGCTTAGTAGCGGGGAGGTCGTCCAATGAGCAGTTCTTC.

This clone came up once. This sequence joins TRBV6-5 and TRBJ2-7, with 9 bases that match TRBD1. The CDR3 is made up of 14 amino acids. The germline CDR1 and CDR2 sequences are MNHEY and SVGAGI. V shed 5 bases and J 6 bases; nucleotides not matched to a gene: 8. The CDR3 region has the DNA TGTGCCAGCAGTCGGACAGGGGTGAATGGCGAGCAGTACGTC. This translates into CASSRTGVNGEQYV.

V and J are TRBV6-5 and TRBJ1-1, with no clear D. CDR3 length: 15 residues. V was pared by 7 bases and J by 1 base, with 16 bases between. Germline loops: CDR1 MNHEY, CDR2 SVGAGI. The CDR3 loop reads CASIEYGLTNTEAFF. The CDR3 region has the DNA TGTGCCAGCATAGAGTACGGACTCACGAACACTGAAGCTTTCTTT.

CDR3 in DNA: TGTGCCACCGCCCAACGGGGGGGGAACTATGGCTACACCTTC. Its translation is CATAQRGGNYGYTF. The chain uses TRBV28 and TRBJ1-2, with TRBD1 as a possible D gene (5 bases). Trimming removed 10 bases at V and 2 bases at J, with 17 bases between. Germline V gene sequence: CDR1 MDHEN, CDR2 SYDVKM. This CDR3 contains 14 residues.

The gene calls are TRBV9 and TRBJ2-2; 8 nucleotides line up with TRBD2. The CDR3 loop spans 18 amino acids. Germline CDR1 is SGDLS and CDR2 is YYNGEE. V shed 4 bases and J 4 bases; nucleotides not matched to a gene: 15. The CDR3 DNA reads TGTGCCAGCAGCCATAAGGGAGCGGGAGTAGTAGGCACCGGGGAGCTGTTTTTT. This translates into CASSHKGAGVVGTGELFF.

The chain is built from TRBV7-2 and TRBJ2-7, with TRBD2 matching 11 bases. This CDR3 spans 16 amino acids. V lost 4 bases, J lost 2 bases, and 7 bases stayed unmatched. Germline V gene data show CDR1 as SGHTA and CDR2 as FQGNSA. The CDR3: CASSSQGLAVPYEQYF. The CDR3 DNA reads TGTGCCAGCAGCTCACAGGGACTAGCGGTACCCTACGAGCAGTACTTC.

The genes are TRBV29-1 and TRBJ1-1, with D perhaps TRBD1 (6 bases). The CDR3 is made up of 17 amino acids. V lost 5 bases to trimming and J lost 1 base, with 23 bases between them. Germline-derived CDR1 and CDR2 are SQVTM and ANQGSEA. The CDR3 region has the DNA TGCAGCGTTCCGGGGGGCCAAGGCCAGGGACGGAACACTGAAGCTTTCTTT. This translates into CSVPGGQGQGRNTEAFF.

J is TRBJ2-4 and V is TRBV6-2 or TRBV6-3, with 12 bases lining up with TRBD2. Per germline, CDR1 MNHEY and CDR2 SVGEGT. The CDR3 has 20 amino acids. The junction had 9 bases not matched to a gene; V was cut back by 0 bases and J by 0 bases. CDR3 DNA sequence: TGTGCCAGCAGTTACTCCTGGACTAGCGGGACCTCGTTAGCCAAAAACATTCAGTACTTC. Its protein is CASSYSWTSGTSLAKNIQYF.

The CDR3 sequence: CASSSGLAAYEQYF. The CDR3, as DNA: TGTGCCAGCAGCTCCGGACTAGCGGCTTACGAGCAGTACTTC. The chain joins TRBV2 to TRBJ2-7; 10 bases match TRBD2. The CDR3 runs to 14 residues. Germline values: CDR1 SNHLY, CDR2 FYNNEI. The V and J ends lost 6 bases and 4 bases, in that order; junction bases with no gene match: 6.

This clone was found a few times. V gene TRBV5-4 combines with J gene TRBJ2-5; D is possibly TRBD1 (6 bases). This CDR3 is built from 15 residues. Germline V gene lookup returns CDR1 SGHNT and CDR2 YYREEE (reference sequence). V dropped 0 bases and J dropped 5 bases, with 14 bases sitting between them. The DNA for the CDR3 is TGTGCCAGCAGCTTGGAATCAGGGGTCGGTGAGACCCAGTACTTC. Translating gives CASSLESGVGETQYF.

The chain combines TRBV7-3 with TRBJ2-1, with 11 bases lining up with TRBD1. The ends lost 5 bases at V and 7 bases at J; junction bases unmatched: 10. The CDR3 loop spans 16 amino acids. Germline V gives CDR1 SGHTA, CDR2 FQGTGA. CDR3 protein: CASSDNPGQGVNEQFF. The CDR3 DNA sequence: TGTGCCAGCAGCGACAACCCGGGACAGGGGGTAAATGAGCAGTTCTTC.

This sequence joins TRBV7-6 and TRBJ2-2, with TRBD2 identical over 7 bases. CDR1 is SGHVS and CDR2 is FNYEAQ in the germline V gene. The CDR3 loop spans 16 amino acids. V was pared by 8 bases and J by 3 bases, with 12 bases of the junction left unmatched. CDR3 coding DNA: TGTGCCAGCCAACAGTGGGCGGGAGAGGACACCGGGGAGCTGTTTTTT. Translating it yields CASQQWAGEDTGELFF.

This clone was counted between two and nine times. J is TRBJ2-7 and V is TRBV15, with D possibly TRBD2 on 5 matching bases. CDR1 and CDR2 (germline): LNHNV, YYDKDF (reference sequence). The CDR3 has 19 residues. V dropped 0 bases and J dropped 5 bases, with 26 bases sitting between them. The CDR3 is CATSRDGVDRLTIGDEQYF. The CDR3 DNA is TGTGCCACCAGCAGAGATGGGGTTGATAGGTTAACCATCGGGGACGAGCAGTACTTC.

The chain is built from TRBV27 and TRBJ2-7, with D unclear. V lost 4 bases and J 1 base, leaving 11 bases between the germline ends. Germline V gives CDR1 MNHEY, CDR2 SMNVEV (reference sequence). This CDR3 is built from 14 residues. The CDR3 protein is CASSSHGASYEQYF. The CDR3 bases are TGTGCCAGCAGTTCACATGGAGCTTCCTACGAGCAGTACTTC.

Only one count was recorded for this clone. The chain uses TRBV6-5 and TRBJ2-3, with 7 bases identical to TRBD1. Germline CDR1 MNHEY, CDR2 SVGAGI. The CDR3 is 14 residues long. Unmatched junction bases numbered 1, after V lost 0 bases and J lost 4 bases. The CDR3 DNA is TGTGCCAGCAGTTACTCGCAGGGGGCAGATACGCAGTATTTT. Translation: CASSYSQGADTQYF.